This T cell receptor (beta chain) was retrieved from a study of PD-1 blockade in classical Hodgkin lymphoma. Here immunoSEQ multiplex PCR was the method, and the copy in TCRdb shows in-frame clones only, minus some. Of under 80,000 clones listed, 71% were seen once; the top ten hold 9% to 10%. No patient escaped relapse after autologous stem cell transplantation, and brentuximab vedotin exposure varied. This TCR was sampled from a human donor with classical Hodgkin lymphoma. Material: peripheral blood mononuclear cells (PBMCs), obtained before the second cycle of nivolumab.

For the CDR3, the DNA is TGTGCCAGCAGCCAAGATTGGACGGGGAGCTCCTACGAGCAGTACTTC. Its protein product is CASSQDWTGSSYEQYF. The rearrangement links TRBV4-2 to TRBJ2-5; possible D gene TRBD2, 5 bases. The DNA end is more similar to TRBJ2-7, so the J call may be wrong. CDR1 and CDR2 (germline): LGHNA, YNFKEQ. The CDR3 extends over 16 amino acids.